The 13 T cell receptor beta chains given below trace back to one sample, sequenced in a study of cytomegalovirus exposure and HLA in healthy donors. PCR used 60 Vbeta primers and 13 Jbeta primers. Generated by immunoSEQ multiplex PCR, the TCRdb table keeps only in-frame clones and is missing some. The profile shows fewer than 140,000 clones, 60% to 80% of them singletons. Sequences were obtained from PBMCs. The receptors were gathered from a female donor in good health and CMV-seronegative.

This chain joins TRBV9 and TRBJ2-1; 10 bases line up with TRBD2. Germline CDR1 is SGDLS and CDR2 is YYNGEE. V lost 2 bases, J lost 9 bases, and 5 bases stayed unmatched. The CDR3 length is 14 residues. In DNA, the CDR3 is TGTGCCAGCAGCGTGGCTAGCGGGAGTGGTGAGCAGTTCTTC. Amino acid sequence: CASSVASGSGEQFF.

The V call is TRBV29-1, the J call TRBJ1-1; maybe TRBD1 (5 bases). CDR1 SQVTM and CDR2 ANQGSEA come from the germline V gene. Trimming shortened V by 3 bases and J by 8 bases, and 10 bases separated the two germline ends. The length of the CDR3 is 11 residues. The CDR3 DNA follows: TGCAGCGTTGACAGGGTGAAAGAAGCTTTCTTT. As protein: CSVDRVKEAFF. Full variable domain (remainder filled in from reference TRBV29-1 and TRBJ1-1): SAVISQKPSRDICQRGTSLTIQCQVDSQVTMMFWYRQQPGQSLTLIATANQGSEATYESGFVIDKFPISRPNLTFSTLTVSNMSPEDSSIYLCSVDRVKEAFFGQGTRLTVV.

The chain couples TRBV5-4 to TRBJ2-3; 11 bases agree with TRBD2. The CDR3 is 17 amino acids. Germline trimming cut 2 bases from V and 0 bases from J; bases unmatched to any gene: 5. Germline V gene data show CDR1 as SGHNT and CDR2 as YYREEE (reference sequence). The CDR3 DNA follows: TGTGCCAGCAGCTTCCCGGGACTAGCGGTTAGCACAGATACGCAGTATTTT. This translates into CASSFPGLAVSTDTQYF.

This sequence joins TRBV7-9 and TRBJ2-7, with 7 bases fitting TRBD2. V dropped 11 bases and J dropped 1; count of bases not matched to a gene: 5. The CDR3 loop spans 12 amino acids. CDR1 and CDR2 from the germline V gene are SEHNR and FQNEAQ (reference sequence). The CDR3 sequence is CAVASGSYEQYF. CDR3 in DNA: TGTGCCGTGGCTAGCGGATCCTACGAGCAGTACTTC.

This chain uses TRBV6-4 with TRBJ2-2; possible D gene TRBD2, 6 bases. This CDR3 has 15 residues. CDR1 is MRHNA and CDR2 is SNTAGT in the germline V gene. Trimming removed 5 bases from V and 1 base from J, with 11 bases in between. In DNA form, the CDR3 reads TGTGCCAGCAGTTCGACTAGTCAGAACACCGGGGAGCTGTTTTTT. It translates to CASSSTSQNTGELFF.

J is TRBJ2-2 and V is TRBV5-1; 8 bases agree with TRBD2. The trim removed 4 bases at V and 1 base at J, leaving 12 bases unmatched. The CDR3 length is 18 residues. Looked up from germline, CDR1 is SGHRS and CDR2 is YFSETQ. CDR3 nucleotides: TGCGCCAGCAGCCTGACGAGGGCGGGAGGAGGGAACACCGGGGAGCTGTTTTTT. Its translation is CASSLTRAGGGNTGELFF.

On this clone: An end of the junction differs from the germline gene, which may be a read error. CDR3 bases: TGTGCCAGCACCTTAAGGGCCCTGGGGGGGAGCTCTGGAAACACCATATATTTT. This gives the protein CASTLRALGGSSGNTIYF. The rearrangement links TRBV11-2 to TRBJ1-3; TRBD1 is a possible D gene (5 bases). CDR3 size: 18 residues. Per the germline V gene, CDR1 is SGHAT and CDR2 is FQNNGV.

The V and J genes are TRBV27 and TRBJ2-1, with unresolved D. V was cut by 3 bases and J by 2 bases, with 8 bases left in between. There are 14 residues in the CDR3. The germline CDR1 and CDR2 sequences are MNHEY and SMNVEV (reference sequence). CDR3 nucleotides: TGTGCCAGCAGTTTCCAAGCGACCTACAATGAGCAGTTCTTC. Translating gives CASSFQATYNEQFF.

Concerning this clone itself: A junction end diverges from the germline sequence, so it may reflect a read error. This sequence joins TRBV7-6 and TRBJ2-5, with 10 bases lining up with TRBD2. The V gene's germline CDR1 is SGHVS and CDR2 FNYEAQ. This CDR3 contains 18 residues. The CDR3 DNA reads as TGTGCCAGCAGATTAGGGCAGGTCTGGCTAGCGGGAGACGAGACCCAGTACTTC. It specifies CASRLGQVWLAGDETQYF.

This sequence joins TRBV5-5 and TRBJ2-1; TRBD2 matches 10 bases. There are 15 residues in the CDR3. Trimming removed 2 bases from V and 10 bases from J; junction bases left unmatched: 9. Germline CDR1 SGHKS, CDR2 YYEKEE (reference sequence). For the CDR3, the DNA is TGTGCCAGCAGCTTTGTCCCTAGCGGGAGCTGGGAGCAGTTCTTC. Translating gives CASSFVPSGSWEQFF.

This clone was detected only a few times. This chain connects TRBV7-9 to TRBJ2-3; TRBD2 aligns across 7 bases. The germline V gene has CDR1 SEHNR and CDR2 FQNEAQ (reference sequence). There are 15 residues in the CDR3. With 4 bases clipped from V and 2 bases from J, the junction kept 6 bases outside the gene matches. The CDR3 loop reads CASSSSLAATDTQYF. In DNA form, the CDR3 reads TGTGCCAGCAGCTCGAGTCTAGCGGCCACAGATACGCAGTATTTT.

The chain is built from TRBV7-9 and TRBJ2-3; TRBD2 matches at 7 bases. The ends lost 1 base at V and 0 bases at J; junction bases unmatched: 7. The germline V gene has CDR1 SEHNR and CDR2 FQNEAQ (reference sequence). The length of the CDR3 is 17 residues. CDR3: CASSLDAAGVSTDTQYF. The CDR3 region has the DNA TGTGCCAGCAGCTTAGACGCGGCGGGAGTCAGCACAGATACGCAGTATTTT.

The V gene is TRBV5-4, the J gene TRBJ2-2; TRBD2 might be the D (5 bases). Between the trimmed V and J ends, which lost 0 bases and 3 bases, there was a span of 6 bases. The CDR3 runs 14 residues. In germline, CDR1 is SGHNT, CDR2 YYREEE (reference sequence). The CDR3 nucleotides read TGTGCCAGCAGCTTGGGGGAGTACACCGGGGAGCTGTTTTTT. Its translation is CASSLGEYTGELFF. Full variable domain (rest looked up from reference TRBV5-4 and TRBJ2-2): ETGVTQSPTHLIKTRGQQVTLRCSSQSGHNTVSWYQQALGQGPQFIFQYYREEENGRGNFPPRFSGLQFPNYSSELNVNALELDDSALYLCASSLGEYTGELFFGEGSRLTVL.